The clone carrying this TCR beta chain was counted at least ten times. What was amplified from RNA transcripts were TCR beta CDR3 regions. First-round RT-PCR of the TCR CDR3 relied on the HTBI primer set. TCRdb reprocessed the multiplex PCR reads with MiXCR, giving one entry per CDR3 protein. The data contain approximately 590,000 distinct CDR3 sequences, about 15% of them singletons. The data derive from a study of T cells in Graves' hyperthyroidism and ophthalmopathy. This clonotype was sampled from a woman in her 30s with Graves' hyperthyroidism. The specimen was blood.

The CDR3 loop reads CASSLKNEQYF. In DNA form, the CDR3 reads TGTGCCAGCAGCTTAAAAAACGAGCAGTACTTC. The rearrangement links TRBV11-2 to TRBJ2-7; no clear D. This CDR3 is built from 11 residues. CDR1 is SGHAT, CDR2 FQNNGV, per germline. Trimming took off 2 bases at V and 5 bases at J, with 4 bases between the two ends.